This TCR beta chain was sequenced for a study of STAT5B mutations in CD4+ large granular lymphocyte leukemia (dated by TCRdb to about 2022). General notes on the study: Among healthy controls, the CDR3 'QG' motif was associated with a particular HLA allele. The study compared the TCRbeta repertoires of patients with CD4+ T-cell large granular lymphocyte leukemia against those of healthy blood donors. The purity of purified fractions was confirmed by flow cytometry on FACSCanto II or FACSVerse to exceed 95% among lymphocytes.

Points the paper makes about the study in general: Compared with healthy CD4+ repertoires, CD4-sorted patient repertoires appeared more clonal, and this difference remained even after the putative leukemic clones were removed. Main leukemic clonotypes were private to each patient, although 25% to 30% appeared at low frequency in other patients' non-leukemic repertoires. The data were not HLA-matched, and the relatively small sample size could explain the higher clonality seen in CD4+ compared with CD8+ T-LGLL. TRBV06-family usage was enriched among the top patient clones (8/27) compared with healthy controls (2/35).

Healthy controls were approximately 40 blood donors whose buffy coats came from the Finnish Red Cross blood service. All TCR-sequenced material derived from peripheral blood: patient blood samples and healthy donor buffy coats. Ficoll-Hypaque gradient centrifugation was used to isolate peripheral blood mononuclear cells. For the healthy controls, CD4+ cells were obtained from buffy coats by magnetic purification. The Gentra Puregene Cell and Tissue kit was used to extract genomic DNA, and a Qubit 2.0 fluorometer was used to measure the amount of genomic DNA. A remark on this clone: This clone's antigen is unknown. No base-level quality is on record; no much larger clone is a single base apart.

The CDR3 runs 16 residues from the cysteine to the phenylalanine. Of the read, only the CDR3 DNA is kept; its 48 bases are in frame from base 1. V is pared back by 6 bases and J by 0 bases, with 15 bases lying between the germline termini. In the germline V gene, CDR1 corresponds to SNHLY and CDR2 to FYNNEI. The immunoSEQ assay at survey resolution was used to sequence TCRbeta rearrangements from genomic DNA. Under the source paper's analysis protocol: In the TCR sequencing data, the lowest productive clonotype frequency that could be detected was 2.59 x 10-5. Only productive TCRbeta rearrangements, defined as complete and in-frame sequences, were included in the analyses. Simpson clonality, calculated in the immunoSEQ Analyzer version 3.0, was used as the measure of sample clonality. Clones were categorized by frequency as very rare, small, medium, large (1-20%) or hyperexpanded (>20%). OLGA 1.2.3 estimated generation probabilities, VDJtools produced V-gene circos plots, VDJdb was queried for specificities, and GLIPH identified CDR3 motifs. TCRdb obtained this table from immuneACCESS and retained in-frame rearrangements with V and J assigned. These tables miss some clones; where compared with another copy, unresolved V genes account for less than half of the shortfall, and the remainder is unexplained. That table furnishes V, J and clone size, whereas the DNA furnished D and trimming. For this sample the table gives approximately 34,000 clones, of which about two thirds were detected only once. 1.5% to 2% of the sample rests with the top ten.

What was sequenced was CD4+ T cells from blood buffy coats. The V and J segments used are TRBV2 and TRBJ1-3; no D gene is confidently identified. The receptor was isolated from a human donor in good health. CDR3 reads: CASSRLLGVSGNTIYF. Here is the DNA: TGTGCCAGCAGCCGCCTCCTCGGGGTCTCTGGAAACACCATATATTTT. The full variable domain, completed from the reference TRBV2 and TRBJ1-3 proteins outside the CDR3, reads EPEVTQTPSHQVTQMGQEVILRCVPISNHLYFYWYRQILGQKVEFLVSFYNNEISEKSEIFDDQFSVERPDGSNFTLKIRSTKLEDSAMYFCASSRLLGVSGNTIYFGEGSWLTVV.